This T cell receptor (beta chain) emerged from a study of CD8+ T cells in alopecia areata. Study-wide context: Treated patients were given oral tofacitinib, which was dosed at 5 to 10 mg twice daily. Study-wide results and caveats: Lesional scalp, especially alopecia totalis/universalis, showed higher clonality than normal scalp.

This clone occurred a few times. Its target is unknown. The treatment denotes: oral pan-JAK inhibitor, 5-10 mg twice daily. Using a FACSAria, the CD4+ and CD8+ T cells were sorted from the PBMCs. As the sequencing template, cDNA was produced by extracting RNA and reverse transcribing it. Clones were read by immunoSEQ multiplex PCR, and TCRdb kept only the in-frame ones, dropping some. The data hold under 150,000 clones, with 53% observed a single time. The TCR originated in a human donor with alopecia areata. The material sequenced was CD4+ T cells sorted from blood, taken at week 4, from a patient treated with tofacitinib.

The CDR3 is CASGSKLLRASYEQYF. Written as DNA, the CDR3 is TGTGCCAGCGGTAGTAAGCTCCTTCGGGCCTCCTACGAGCAGTACTTC. The chain couples TRBV6-6 to TRBJ2-7, with D uncertain. The germline V gene encodes CDR1 MNHNY and CDR2 SVGAGI (reference sequence). The CDR3 length is 16 residues. Trimming shortened V by 8 bases and J by 0 bases, and 20 bases separated the two germline ends.